This T cell receptor (beta chain) was sequenced for a study of blood T cell repertoires in COVID-19. Study background: Acute-phase and convalescent COVID-19 samples originated in the United States, Italy and Spain. T cells, B-cell-depleted T cells, or PBMCs supplied cDNA or gDNA.

The authors' processing: Counts of nucleated cells, estimated from reference gene primer amplification, were obtained. This table comes from immunoSEQ multiplex PCR, and its TCRdb copy is limited to in-frame clones, with some not included. V and J calls and clone size follow that table, whereas D and trimming were derived from the DNA. The sample includes about 140,000 clones, approximately 85% of them seen just once. CDR1 and CDR2 from the germline V gene are MNHEY and SMNVEV (reference sequence). V shed 5 bases and J shed 4 bases, with 11 bases lying between them. The CDR3 totals 13 residues. The receptor was derived from a woman aged 80 or over with acute or convalescent COVID-19. The chain uses TRBV27 and TRBJ1-2; possibly TRBD1 for D (5 bases). Source material: peripheral blood. CDR3 sequence: CASSQQGSYGYTF. For the CDR3, the DNA is TGTGCCAGCAGTCAGCAGGGTAGCTATGGCTACACCTTC.